The 10 T cell receptor beta chains reported below all come from one sample, sequenced in a study of tumor-infiltrating lymphocytes in oesophageal squamous cell carcinoma. Via MiXCR, TCRdb re-called the PCR reads, giving one row per CDR3 protein. This sample has approximately 11,000 distinct CDR3 sequences, with less than 65% found just once. Input material: esophageal tumor tissue. Source of these receptors: a male donor with esophageal squamous cell carcinoma.

In its sample, this clonotype is medium-sized. The rearrangement links TRBV6-1 to TRBJ2-5; D gene unclear. V was pared by 5 bases and J by 5 bases, with 12 bases between. The CDR3 totals 13 residues. Germline CDR1 and CDR2: MNHNS and SASEGT. The CDR3 region has the DNA TGTGCCAGCAGTTATGACCGAGGCGAGACCCAGTACTTC. This gives the protein CASSYDRGETQYF.

This clonotype was detected only once. This chain joins TRBV6-5 and TRBJ2-7; D tentatively reads TRBD1 or TRBD2 (6 bases each). CDR1 and CDR2 (germline): MNHEY, SVGAGI. The CDR3 spans 15 residues. Trimming stripped 2 bases from V and 7 bases from J, with 18 bases between. In DNA form, the CDR3 reads TGTGCCAGCAGTTACGGCGGGACATCCTACAATGAGCAGTACTTC. Translating it yields CASSYGGTSYNEQYF.

This clonotype was recorded a few times. This rearrangement joins TRBV7-8 to TRBJ1-5; TRBD1 might be the D (6 bases). Trimming removed 0 bases at V and 4 bases at J, with 10 bases between. CDR3 length: 15 amino acids. Per the germline V gene, CDR1 is SGHVS and CDR2 is FQNEAQ. The DNA of the CDR3 is TGTGCCAGCAGCTTAGCGGGACATACTAATCAGCCCCAGCATTTT. Its translation is CASSLAGHTNQPQHF.

The gene calls are TRBV7-2 and TRBJ2-1; 9 bases fit TRBD1. After removal of 7 bases from V and 5 bases from J, the junction contained 9 bases not matched to a gene. This CDR3 has 15 residues. Germline V gene data show CDR1 as SGHTA and CDR2 as FQGNSA. The CDR3 bases are TGTGCCAGCATGCCAGGGACAGGGCGCCACAATGAGCAGTTCTTC. Translated: CASMPGTGRHNEQFF.

By frequency in the sample, this clonotype is medium-sized. J is TRBJ2-7 and V is TRBV28; D is undetermined. Germline V gives CDR1 MDHEN, CDR2 SYDVKM. There are 13 residues in the CDR3. V was shortened by 11 bases and J by 2 bases, with 16 bases between the two germline ends. This CDR3 reads CASKGRAAYEQYF. DNA of the CDR3: TGTGCCTCGAAGGGTCGGGCCGCCTACGAGCAGTACTTC.

This clonotype is medium-sized. This may come from a read error, since a much larger clone is one base off. V and J are TRBV7-2 and TRBJ2-7; 10 bases agree with TRBD2. The CDR3 loop spans 15 amino acids. Germline CDR1 is SGHTA and CDR2 is FQGNSA. The V segment lost 5 bases and the J segment 7 bases; nucleotides outside the gene matches: 11. The CDR3 reads CASSDTSGNYNEQYF. Here the CDR3 DNA reads TGTGCCAGCAGCGATACTAGCGGGAACTACAATGAGCAGTACTTC.

The J gene is TRBJ2-5, the V gene TRBV7-2; no definite D call. The end of the DNA fits TRBJ2-7 better, so the J call may be wrong. The V gene's germline CDR1 is SGHTA and CDR2 FQGNSA. This CDR3 contains 12 residues. The CDR3: CASSRGPYEQYF. The CDR3 nucleotides read TGTGCCAGCAGCAGAGGCCCCTACGAGCAGTACTTC.

This clonotype was seen only once. The gene calls are TRBV7-2 and TRBJ2-5; D uncertain. The closer fit of TRBJ2-7 to the DNA end suggests the J call may be wrong. CDR3 length: 12 residues. The germline V gene encodes CDR1 SGHTA and CDR2 FQGNSA. CDR3 DNA sequence: TGTGCCAGCAGCTGGAGCTCCTACGAGCAGTACTTC. Protein product: CASSWSSYEQYF.

V and J are TRBV7-2 and TRBJ2-1; 7 bases agree with TRBD1. The germline CDR1 and CDR2 sequences are SGHTA and FQGNSA. The CDR3 has 15 amino acids. The trim removed 2 bases at V and 9 bases at J, leaving 10 bases unmatched. CDR3 amino acids: CASSLLQGPTGEQFF. The DNA for the CDR3 is TGTGCCAGCAGCTTACTACAGGGGCCTACTGGTGAGCAGTTCTTC.

The chain joins TRBV7-3 to TRBJ2-5; 10 nucleotides match TRBD1. The last part of the DNA fits TRBJ1-2 better; the J call may be wrong. This CDR3 is 13 amino acids long. Germline values: CDR1 SGHTA, CDR2 FQGTGA. CDR3 nucleotide sequence: TGTGCCAGCAGCTCGACAGGGGGCTCCGGCTACACCTTC. This translates into CASSSTGGSGYTF.